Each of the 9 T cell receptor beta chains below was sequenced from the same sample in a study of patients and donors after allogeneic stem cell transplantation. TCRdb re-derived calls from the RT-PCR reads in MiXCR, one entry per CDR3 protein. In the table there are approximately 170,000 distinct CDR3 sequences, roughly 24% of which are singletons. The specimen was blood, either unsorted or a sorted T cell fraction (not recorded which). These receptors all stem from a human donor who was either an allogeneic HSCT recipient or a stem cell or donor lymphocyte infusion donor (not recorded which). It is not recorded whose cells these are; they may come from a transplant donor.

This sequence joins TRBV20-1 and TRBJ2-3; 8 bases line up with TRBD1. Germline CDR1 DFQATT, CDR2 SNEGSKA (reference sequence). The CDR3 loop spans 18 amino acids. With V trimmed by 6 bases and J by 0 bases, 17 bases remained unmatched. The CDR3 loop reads CSARPGQADLQSTDTQYF. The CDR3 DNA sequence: TGCAGTGCCCGTCCGGGACAGGCTGACTTACAGAGCACAGATACGCAGTATTTT.

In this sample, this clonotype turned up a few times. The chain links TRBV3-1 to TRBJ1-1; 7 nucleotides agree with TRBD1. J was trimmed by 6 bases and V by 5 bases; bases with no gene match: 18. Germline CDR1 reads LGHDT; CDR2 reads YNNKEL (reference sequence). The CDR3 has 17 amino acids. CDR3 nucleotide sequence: TGTGCCAGCAGCTCCCAGAGGGGGCGGTGGCTGGAGTCTGAAGCTTTCTTT. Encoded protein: CASSSQRGRWLESEAFF.

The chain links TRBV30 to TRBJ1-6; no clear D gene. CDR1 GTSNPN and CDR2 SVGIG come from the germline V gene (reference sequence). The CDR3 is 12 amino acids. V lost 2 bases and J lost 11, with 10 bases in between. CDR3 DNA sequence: TGTGCCTGGAGTTCGACTGGGGCACCCCTCCACTTT. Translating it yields CAWSSTGAPLHF.

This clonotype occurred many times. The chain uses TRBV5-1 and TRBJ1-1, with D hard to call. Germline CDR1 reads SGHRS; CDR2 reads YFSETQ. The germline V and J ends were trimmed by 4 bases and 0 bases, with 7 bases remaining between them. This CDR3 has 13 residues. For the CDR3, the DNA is TGCGCCAGCAGCGCATCAATGAACACTGAAGCTTTCTTT. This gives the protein CASSASMNTEAFF. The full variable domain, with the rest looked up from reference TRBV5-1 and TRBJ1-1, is KAGVTQTPRYLIKTRGQQVTLSCSPISGHRSVSWYQQTPGQGLQFLFEYFSETQRNKGNFPGRFSGRQFSNSRSEMNVSTLELGDSALYLCASSASMNTEAFFGQGTRLTVV.

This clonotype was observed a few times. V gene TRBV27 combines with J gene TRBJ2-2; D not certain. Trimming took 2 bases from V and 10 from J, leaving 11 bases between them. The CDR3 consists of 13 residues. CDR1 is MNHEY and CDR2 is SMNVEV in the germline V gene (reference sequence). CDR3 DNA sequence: TGTGCCAGCAGTTTAAGAACGCCCATGGAGCTGTTTTTT. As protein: CASSLRTPMELFF.

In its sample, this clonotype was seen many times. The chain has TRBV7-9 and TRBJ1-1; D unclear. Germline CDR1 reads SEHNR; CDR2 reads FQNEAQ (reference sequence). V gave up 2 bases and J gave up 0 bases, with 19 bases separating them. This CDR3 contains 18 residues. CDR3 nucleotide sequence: TGTGCCAGCAGCTTATTACGCGTGACGTCAGACATGAACACTGAAGCTTTCTTT. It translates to CASSLLRVTSDMNTEAFF.

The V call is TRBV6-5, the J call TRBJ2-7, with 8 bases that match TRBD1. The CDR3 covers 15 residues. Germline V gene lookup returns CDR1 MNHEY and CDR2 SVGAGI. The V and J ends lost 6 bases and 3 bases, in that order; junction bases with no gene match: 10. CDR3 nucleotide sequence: TGTGCCAGCAGCTCCACGACAGGGGATGGCTACGAGCAGTACTTC. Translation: CASSSTTGDGYEQYF.

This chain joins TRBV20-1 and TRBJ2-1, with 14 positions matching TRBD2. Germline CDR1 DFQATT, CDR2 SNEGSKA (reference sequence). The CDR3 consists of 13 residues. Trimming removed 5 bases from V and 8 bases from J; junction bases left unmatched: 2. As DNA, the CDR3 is TGCAGTGCTGGGACTAGCGGGAGCTATGAGCAGTTCTTC. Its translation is CSAGTSGSYEQFF.

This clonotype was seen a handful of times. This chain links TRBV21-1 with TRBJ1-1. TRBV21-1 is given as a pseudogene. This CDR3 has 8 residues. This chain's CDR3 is CASPEAFF. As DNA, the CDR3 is TGTGCCAGCCCTGAAGCTTTCTTT.